The 29 T cell receptor beta chains in this list originate from one sample, sequenced in a study of T-cell reconstitution after alpha-beta-depleted transplantation in children. It was with unique molecular identifiers that the TCRbeta library was prepared. TCRdb re-analysed the PCR reads in MiXCR, keeping a single row per CDR3 protein. There are over 70,000 distinct CDR3 sequences in the sample; roughly 8.8% occur only once, and 5.5% to 8.5% lies in the top ten. Sequencing used PBMCs from the stem cell graft donor, obtained from the stem cell graft. All receptors derive from a human donor who donated a stem cell graft to a child with congenital amegakaryocytic thrombocytopenia.

The chain links TRBV28 to TRBJ2-2; no clear D gene. Trimming took 5 bases from V and 3 from J, leaving 7 bases between them. CDR1 MDHEN and CDR2 SYDVKM come from the germline V gene. This CDR3 has 13 residues. DNA for the CDR3: TGTGCCAGCAGTCGCCCTTACACCGGGGAGCTGTTTTTT. This codes for CASSRPYTGELFF.

In its sample, this clonotype was seen many times. The chain is built from TRBV18 and TRBJ2-3, with a tentative D call TRBD1 (6 bases). The germline CDR1 and CDR2 sequences are KGHSH and LQKENI. V was trimmed by 5 bases and J by 6 bases, leaving 6 bases between them. The CDR3 is 11 residues long. Here the CDR3 DNA reads TGTGCCAGCTCAACAGGGGATACGCAGTATTTT. Amino acid sequence: CASSTGDTQYF.

This clonotype showed up many times. V gene TRBV20-1 combines with J gene TRBJ1-5, with unresolved D. V shed 1 base and J shed 5 bases, with 15 bases lying between them. This CDR3 spans 15 amino acids. Looked up from germline, CDR1 is DFQATT and CDR2 is SNEGSKA (reference sequence). CDR3 in DNA: TGCAGTGCTAGAGGTGGCCAGTCCGCCCATCAGCCCCAGCATTTT. Translation gives CSARGGQSAHQPQHF.

The table lists this clonotype with a few counts. This chain joins TRBV10-3 and TRBJ2-2; D ambiguous. The length of the CDR3 is 15 residues. V was cut by 4 bases and J by 3 bases, with 12 bases left in between. The germline V gene encodes CDR1 ENHRY and CDR2 SYGVKD. CDR3 in DNA: TGTGCCATCAGTGCTCGCCTAGAGGACACCGGGGAGCTGTTTTTT. Its protein is CAISARLEDTGELFF.

This clonotype was picked up many times. The CDR3 DNA sequence: TGCAGTGCTAGAGGGGTCCAGCACGCTGAAGCTTTCTTT. It is translated as CSARGVQHAEAFF. The rearrangement links TRBV20-1 to TRBJ1-1, with D unclear. The CDR3 spans 13 residues. The germline V gene has CDR1 DFQATT and CDR2 SNEGSKA (reference sequence). Trimming removed 1 base at V and 6 bases at J, with 12 bases between.

Details on this clonotype: Germline and junction disagree at one end, which may indicate a read error. The chain employs TRBV29-1 and TRBJ2-3, with 10 bases identical to TRBD1. Germline V gene lookup returns CDR1 SQVTM and CDR2 ANQGSEA. CDR3 length: 19 residues. CDR3 nucleotide sequence: TGCAGCGTTGTCTTTCCTTGGGACGTGGGGACAGGGGCCCCAGATACCCAGTATTTT. This gives the protein CSVVFPWDVGTGAPDTQYF.

The chain has TRBV20-1 and TRBJ2-2; 7 bases agree with TRBD1. Germline V gene data show CDR1 as DFQATT and CDR2 as SNEGSKA (reference sequence). V shed 0 bases, J shed 7 bases, and the junction held 11 bases outside the gene matches. The CDR3 is made up of 16 amino acids. CDR3 DNA sequence: TGCAGTGCTAGAGATCCCAGGGGGATGGGGAACGGGGAGCTGTTTTTT. It translates to CSARDPRGMGNGELFF.

This clonotype was counted many times. The chain is built from TRBV7-2 and TRBJ2-1, with D maybe TRBD2 (5 bases). Trimming stripped 6 bases from V and 4 bases from J, with 16 bases between. The V gene's germline CDR1 is SGHTA and CDR2 FQGNSA. The CDR3 runs to 15 residues. In DNA, the CDR3 is TGTGCCAGCAGTATAAGCGGTACCGGTTACAATGAGCAGTTCTTC. Translation: CASSISGTGYNEQFF.

This clonotype was seen ten or more times. V usage is TRBV20-1 and J usage is TRBJ1-2; D remains ambiguous. The CDR3 loop spans 17 amino acids. Trimming removed 3 bases from V and 4 bases from J, with 24 bases in between. CDR1 is DFQATT and CDR2 is SNEGSKA in the germline V gene (reference sequence). The CDR3 reads CSARNFETSLSFYGYTF. CDR3 bases: TGCAGTGCTAGGAACTTTGAGACTTCCCTTTCCTTCTATGGCTACACCTTC.

This clonotype came up many times. The rearrangement joins TRBV2 to TRBJ1-4, with D maybe TRBD1 (6 bases). The germline V gene encodes CDR1 SNHLY and CDR2 FYNNEI. The CDR3 has 14 residues. Trimming removed 8 bases at V and 8 bases at J, with 18 bases between. This CDR3 is CASEKGGSVEKLFF. CDR3 DNA: TGTGCCAGCGAAAAAGGGGGGTCTGTAGAAAAACTGTTTTTT.

This clonotype has ten or more counts. J is TRBJ1-1 and V is TRBV20-1; D gene ambiguous. V lost 4 bases and J 1 base, leaving 16 bases between the germline ends. Per germline, CDR1 DFQATT and CDR2 SNEGSKA (reference sequence). There are 15 residues in the CDR3. CDR3 coding DNA: TGCAGTGCTACCGATGTTTGGACGGGGAACACTGAAGCTTTCTTT. It translates to CSATDVWTGNTEAFF.

This clonotype was seen ten or more times. The genes are TRBV3-1 and TRBJ2-1; possible D gene TRBD1, 5 bases. With 0 bases removed from V and 6 bases from J, the gap between germline ends came to 6 bases. This CDR3 has 13 amino acids. CDR1 LGHDT and CDR2 YNNKEL come from the germline V gene (reference sequence). DNA of the CDR3: TGTGCCAGCAGCCAAGACCAGGGCAATGAGCAGTTCTTC. Translation: CASSQDQGNEQFF.

V usage is TRBV20-1 and J usage is TRBJ2-7; D may be TRBD1 or TRBD2 (7 bases each). V gave up 3 bases and J gave up 5 bases, with 14 bases separating them. The CDR3 covers 13 residues. CDR1 and CDR2 from the germline V gene are DFQATT and SNEGSKA (reference sequence). CDR3: CSASGEGAHEQYF. CDR3 coding DNA: TGCAGTGCTAGTGGGGAGGGGGCCCACGAGCAGTACTTC.

This clonotype appeared many times. This chain joins TRBV18 and TRBJ2-7, with D perhaps TRBD1 or TRBD2 (6 bases each). Germline values: CDR1 KGHSH, CDR2 LQKENI. The CDR3 runs to 14 residues. Trimming took off 7 bases at V and 3 bases at J, with 16 bases between the two ends. In nucleotides, the CDR3 is TGTGCCAGCTGCCCCTCGGGGGCGCACTACGAGCAGTACTTC. Amino acids: CASCPSGAHYEQYF. Full variable domain (missing parts from reference TRBV18 and TRBJ2-7): NAGVMQNPRHLVRRRGQEARLRCSPMKGHSHVYWYRQLPEEGLKFMVYLQKENIIDESGMPKERFSAEFPKEGPSILRIQQVVRGDSAAYFCASCPSGAHYEQYFGPGTRLTVT.

This clonotype was picked up many times. The genes are TRBV7-9 and TRBJ2-4, with TRBD2 matching 9 bases. CDR3 length: 15 amino acids. V lost 6 bases to trimming and J lost 2 bases; unmatched junction nucleotides: 5. CDR1 SEHNR and CDR2 FQNEAQ come from the germline V gene (reference sequence). CDR3 nucleotides: TGTGCCAGCAGTCAGCGGGAGGAGTCCAAAAACATTCAGTACTTC. Residues: CASSQREESKNIQYF.

In its sample, this clonotype was seen a few times. V and J are TRBV29-1 and TRBJ2-1; 13 nucleotides match TRBD2. Germline V gene lookup returns CDR1 SQVTM and CDR2 ANQGSEA. The J segment lost 7 bases and the V segment lost 4 bases, leaving 25 bases of the junction unmatched. The CDR3 runs to 21 residues. The CDR3 sequence is CSVASMTSGRPTPPLWNEQFF. As DNA, the CDR3 is TGCAGCGTTGCGAGTATGACTAGCGGGAGGCCCACTCCCCCTCTTTGGAATGAGCAGTTCTTC.

This clonotype was seen repeatedly, ten times or more. This rearrangement joins TRBV14 to TRBJ1-1, with 10 bases matching TRBD1. This CDR3 is built from 17 residues. V was clipped by 4 bases and J by 4 bases; unmatched bases: 12. In germline, CDR1 is SGHDN, CDR2 FVKESK. The CDR3 protein is CASSLFRLRDRGTEAFF. The CDR3, as DNA: TGTGCCAGCAGCCTATTCAGACTACGGGACAGGGGCACTGAAGCTTTCTTT.

V gene TRBV5-6 combines with J gene TRBJ2-4; D is possibly TRBD2 (5 bases). V lost 0 bases and J 0 bases, leaving 10 bases between the germline ends. Germline V gene sequence: CDR1 SGHDT, CDR2 YYEEEE. The CDR3 contains 16 residues. The CDR3 loop is CASSLVERTAKNIQYF. The DNA of the CDR3 is TGTGCCAGCAGCTTGGTGGAGCGGACAGCCAAAAACATTCAGTACTTC.

This clonotype appeared many times. The chain combines TRBV19 with TRBJ2-1; D possibly corresponds to TRBD1 (6 bases). The CDR3 covers 14 residues. Germline values: CDR1 LNHDA, CDR2 SQIVND (reference sequence). Trimming took 7 bases from V and 8 from J, leaving 18 bases between them. CDR3 loop: CASIAAGGGDEQFF. CDR3 sequence (DNA): TGTGCCAGTATAGCCGCGGGTGGGGGCGATGAGCAGTTCTTC. Together with reference TRBV19 and TRBJ2-1, the CDR3 gives the full variable domain: DGGITQSPKYLFRKEGQNVTLSCEQNLNHDAMYWYRQDPGQGLRLIYYSQIVNDFQKGDIAEGYSVSREKKESFPLTVTSAQKNPTAFYLCASIAAGGGDEQFFGPGTRLTVL.

In this sample, this clonotype turned up many times. The chain recombines TRBV5-1 with TRBJ1-1; D remains ambiguous. V gave up 5 bases and J gave up 4 bases, with 15 bases separating them. The CDR3 contains 14 residues. Per germline, CDR1 SGHRS and CDR2 YFSETQ. DNA of the CDR3: TGCGCCAGCAGTACCTCAAGTGTTGCCACTGAAGCTTTCTTT. It codes for CASSTSSVATEAFF. Variable domain in full (rest from reference TRBV5-1 and TRBJ1-1): KAGVTQTPRYLIKTRGQQVTLSCSPISGHRSVSWYQQTPGQGLQFLFEYFSETQRNKGNFPGRFSGRQFSNSRSEMNVSTLELGDSALYLCASSTSSVATEAFFGQGTRLTVV.

The table lists this clonotype with many counts. The rearrangement links TRBV5-1 to TRBJ2-1; TRBD1 aligns across 10 bases. Germline lookup yields CDR1 SGHRS and CDR2 YFSETQ. The CDR3 totals 15 residues. V shed 3 bases and J 8 bases; nucleotides not matched to a gene: 8. The CDR3 DNA sequence: TGCGCCAGCAGCTCCGGGACAGGGGCCTCGGATGAGCAGTTCTTC. Protein: CASSSGTGASDEQFF. Full variable domain (remainder filled in from reference TRBV5-1 and TRBJ2-1): KAGVTQTPRYLIKTRGQQVTLSCSPISGHRSVSWYQQTPGQGLQFLFEYFSETQRNKGNFPGRFSGRQFSNSRSEMNVSTLELGDSALYLCASSSGTGASDEQFFGPGTRLTVL.

This clonotype has at least ten counts. V and J are TRBV5-1 and TRBJ2-7; 10 bases agree with TRBD1. The CDR3 spans 19 residues. Per the germline V gene, CDR1 is SGHRS and CDR2 is YFSETQ. V shed 4 bases, J shed 1 base, and the junction held 17 bases outside the gene matches. For the CDR3, the DNA is TGCGCCAGCAGCCTAGGGACAGGGGCGGATCTAGCGGCTTCCTACGAGCAGTACTTC. This gives the protein CASSLGTGADLAASYEQYF.

This clonotype showed up just a few times. The chain recombines TRBV20-1 with TRBJ2-7; TRBD2 agrees at 12 bases. Germline CDR1 DFQATT, CDR2 SNEGSKA (reference sequence). This CDR3 is 14 amino acids long. V trimming: 6 bases; J trimming: 7 bases; junction bases outside the gene matches: 10. CDR3 DNA sequence: TGCAGTGCCGACCGACTAGCGGGAGTGCGTGAGCAGTACTTC. It yields the protein CSADRLAGVREQYF.

This clonotype came up many times. The chain recombines TRBV7-9 with TRBJ2-7, with 8 bases identical to TRBD1. The CDR3 is 15 residues long. The germline V gene has CDR1 SEHNR and CDR2 FQNEAQ (reference sequence). J gave up 5 bases and V 5 bases, and 11 bases lay outside the gene matches. CDR3 DNA sequence: TGTGCCAGCAGCCTCGGACAGGGAAACGGCCACGAGCAGTACTTC. Protein sequence: CASSLGQGNGHEQYF.

This clonotype was counted at least ten times. This chain connects TRBV5-5 to TRBJ2-3; D is unresolved. Germline lookup yields CDR1 SGHKS and CDR2 YYEKEE (reference sequence). Trimming removed 0 bases from V and 0 bases from J, with 11 bases in between. The CDR3 loop spans 16 amino acids. The chain's CDR3 is CASSLGLLTSTDTQYF. As DNA, the CDR3 is TGTGCCAGCAGCTTGGGACTTCTAACTAGCACAGATACGCAGTATTTT. The full variable domain, with the rest looked up from reference TRBV5-5 and TRBJ2-3, is DAGVTQSPTHLIKTRGQQVTLRCSPISGHKSVSWYQQVLGQGPQFIFQYYEKEERGRGNFPDRFSARQFPNYSSELNVNALLLGDSALYLCASSLGLLTSTDTQYFGPGTRLTVL.

About this clonotype: A much larger clonotype is one base distant, so this may be a read error. The rearrangement links TRBV5-8 to TRBJ2-3; D is unclear. V lost 1 base to trimming and J lost 7 bases, with 7 bases between them. Germline-derived CDR1 and CDR2 are SGHTS and YDEGEE. CDR3 length: 12 residues. The CDR3: CASSLTANTQYF. In DNA, the CDR3 is TGTGCCAGCAGCTTGACAGCCAATACGCAGTATTTT. Filled out from reference TRBV5-8 and TRBJ2-3, the complete variable domain reads EAGVTQSPTHLIKTRGQQATLRCSPISGHTSVYWYQQALGLGLQFLLWYDEGEERNRGNFPPRFSGRQFPNYSSELNVNALELEDSALYLCASSLTANTQYFGPGTRLTVL.

This clonotype was observed at least ten times. For the CDR3, the DNA is TGTGCCTGGGGGGACAGCACATACCAAGAGACCCAGTACTTC. Translation gives CAWGDSTYQETQYF. The chain links TRBV30 to TRBJ2-5, with 7 bases aligning to TRBD1. Trimming cost V 5 bases and J 0 bases; bases outside gene matches: 6. This CDR3 is built from 14 residues. Germline CDR1 and CDR2: GTSNPN and SVGIG (reference sequence). The full variable domain, its missing parts supplied by reference TRBV30 and TRBJ2-5, is SQTIHQWPATLVQPVGSPLSLECTVEGTSNPNLYWYRQAAGRGLQLLFYSVGIGQISSEVPQNLSASRPQDRQFILSSKKLLLSDSGFYLCAWGDSTYQETQYFGPGTRLLVL.

This clonotype has only a few counts. V gene TRBV30 combines with J gene TRBJ2-2; no definite D call. Germline V gives CDR1 GTSNPN, CDR2 SVGIG (reference sequence). Trimming took 2 bases from V and 6 from J, leaving 7 bases between them. The CDR3 sequence is 12 residues long. CDR3 residues: CAWSLFAGELFF. The CDR3 bases are TGTGCCTGGAGTTTATTCGCCGGGGAGCTGTTTTTT.

This clonotype was observed many times. The V call is TRBV27, the J call TRBJ2-7; 8 bases are shared with TRBD1. The CDR3 length is 13 residues. Losses at the gene ends were 8 bases for V and 1 base for J; bases not matched to a gene: 4. Germline CDR1 is MNHEY and CDR2 is SMNVEV (reference sequence). The CDR3 loop is CASRRTGSYEQYF. The CDR3 coding sequence is TGTGCCAGCCGCAGGACAGGGTCCTACGAGCAGTACTTC.